This TCR beta chain comes out of a study of T cell repertoires in cytomegalovirus infection. The overall study: Recently described HLA-C-restricted plus well-studied HLA-B-restricted CMV epitopes were used. Shared public TCR beta signatures pointed to both CMV infection and a matching HLA type. Overall study results and limits: Based on cumulative public TCR beta family frequency, carriers of CMV plus the relevant HLA were identified. The ex vivo response showed dominance by HLA-C-restricted CMV-specific TCR beta clonotypes.

MiXCR, applied by TCRdb to the reads, yields one record per CDR3 protein. Seen here are some 560,000 distinct CDR3 sequences, about 40% observed once, and the top ten hold around 48%. This CDR3 has 14 amino acids. Germline V CDR1 and CDR2: SGHTA, FQGNSA. Between the trimmed V and J ends, which lost 2 bases and 2 bases, there was a span of 9 bases. This clonotype occurred a few times. Its antigen is undetermined. The sequence derives from a human donor in good health (CMV status not recorded). Some clones in this sample may be carry-over from other donors' samples. The material sequenced was cultured PBMCs, taken from culture after CMV antigen stimulation. The rearrangement links TRBV7-2 to TRBJ1-1, with D hard to call. For the CDR3, the DNA is TGTGCCAGCAGCTTATTGGGCTTCAACACTGAAGCTTTCTTT. Translation gives CASSLLGFNTEAFF.